This TCR beta chain was found in a study of OX40 agonist ivuxolimab in advanced cancers. About the research overall: Every 2 weeks, patients got intravenous ivuxolimab at one of six dose levels (0.01-10 mg/kg). With a range of roughly 23 to 85, age averaged roughly 60 years, and about 83% were male.

Autoimmune disease history or systemic immunosuppression excluded patients. This CDR3 is built from 12 residues. V lost 2 bases and J 5 bases, leaving 6 bases between the germline ends. In germline, CDR1 is ENHRY, CDR2 SYGVKD. Repertoires were generated with immunoSEQ multiplex PCR, while TCRdb's copy carries only in-frame clones and drops some. The sample shows more than 100,000 clones, 80% to 90% of them seen only once. This sample comprised CD4+ or CD8+ T cells sorted from blood, obtained in a trial of the OX40 agonist ivuxolimab. J is TRBJ1-2 and V is TRBV10-3; D is ambiguous. The sequence was obtained from an adult with an advanced solid tumor such as melanoma, head and neck, liver or kidney cancer. CDR3 nucleotides: TGTGCCATCAGTGAGGCCAAGTATGGCTACACCTTC. Its protein is CAISEAKYGYTF.